This is a list of T cell receptor beta chains from one sample in a study of T cell responses to AZD1222 COVID-19 vaccine. The table came from immunoSEQ multiplex PCR; TCRdb's copy has only in-frame clones and leaves some out. The profile shows about 140,000 clones, 80% to 90% of them singletons. Sequenced here: peripheral blood, sampled on day 0 of AZD1222 vaccination. The source of these receptors is an adult in good health. Each CDR3 is given with its conserved first and last residue. The D gene is left open where the match is weak. The size of a clone is reported for some rows only, either as once, few or many, or as a class for expanded clones.

j_call,v_call,clone_size,d_call,cdr3_aa,cdr3_nt
TRBJ1-1,TRBV18,.,TRBD1,CASSLGTGGSTEAFF,TGTGCCAGCTCCCTAGGGACAGGGGGAAGTACTGAAGCTTTCTTT
TRBJ1-1,TRBV5-1,.,TRBD1,CASSLDRGRNTEAFF,TGCGCCAGCAGCTTAGACAGGGGGCGGAACACTGAAGCTTTCTTT
TRBJ2-5,TRBV15,once,.,CATSEGYAETQYF,TGTGCCACCAGCGAGGGCTACGCAGAGACCCAGTACTTC
TRBJ1-5,TRBV12-2,.,.,CASRFPRGHRYQPQHF,TGTGCAAGTCGCTTCCCGCGCGGACACCGCTATCAGCCCCAGCATTTT
TRBJ1-1,TRBV24-1,.,.,CATSDQPGGEAFF,TGTGCCACCAGTGATCAACCCGGGGGAGAAGCTTTCTTT
TRBJ1-2,TRBV20-1,.,.,CSVGGSYTF,TGCAGTGTAGGGGGAAGCTACACCTTC
TRBJ1-2,TRBV19,.,.,CASSPRRGGGGYTF,TGTGCCAGTAGTCCCCGCAGAGGGGGGGGCGGCTACACCTTC
TRBJ2-1,TRBV7-2,.,TRBD2,CASNRVAGANNEQFF,TGTGCCAGCAACCGTGTAGCGGGGGCCAACAATGAGCAGTTCTTC
TRBJ1-5,TRBV28,once,.,CASIEGSGNQPQHF,TGTGCCAGCATCGAGGGATCGGGCAATCAGCCCCAGCATTTT
TRBJ1-5,TRBV6-1,.,.,CASSEREYYNQPQHF,TGTGCCAGCAGTGAGAGGGAGTATTACAATCAGCCCCAGCATTTT